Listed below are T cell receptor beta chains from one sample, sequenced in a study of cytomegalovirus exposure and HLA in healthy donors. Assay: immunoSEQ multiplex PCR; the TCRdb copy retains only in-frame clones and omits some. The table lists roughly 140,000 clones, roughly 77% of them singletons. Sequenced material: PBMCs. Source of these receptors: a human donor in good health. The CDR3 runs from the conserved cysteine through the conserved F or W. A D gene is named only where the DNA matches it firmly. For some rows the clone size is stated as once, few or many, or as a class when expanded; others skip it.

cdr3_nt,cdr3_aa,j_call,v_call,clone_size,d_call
TGCAGCGTTGCGGGTCAGGGCACTGAAGCTTTCTTT,CSVAGQGTEAFF,TRBJ1-1,TRBV29-1,NA,NA
TGTGCCAGCAGCTACGCCGGGACAGCCGGCTCTGGAAACACCATATATTTT,CASSYAGTAGSGNTIYF,TRBJ1-3,TRBV7-6,NA,TRBD1
TGCGCCAGCAGATTGAGACAGGGGGCTGACGAGCAGTACTTC,CASRLRQGADEQYF,TRBJ2-7,TRBV5-1,NA,TRBD1
TGTGCCAGCAGTTTTCGCCACGGAGGTGAACTCCAAGAGACCCAGTACTTC,CASSFRHGGELQETQYF,TRBJ2-5,TRBV27,NA,NA
TGCGCCAGCGCTCCTACTAGCATCTCCTACAATGAGCAGTTCTTC,CASAPTSISYNEQFF,TRBJ2-1,TRBV5-1,NA,NA
TGTGCCAGCAGCAACTCAAGGGGTGACTATGGCTACACCTTC,CASSNSRGDYGYTF,TRBJ1-2,TRBV5-8,NA,NA
TGTGCCAGCAGCTTAGAGGGGGTAGGGGCTATTAATGAGCAGTTCTTC,CASSLEGVGAINEQFF,TRBJ2-1,TRBV7-9,NA,NA
TGCAGTGCTTCTAGCGGGCCTGAGCAGTTCTTC,CSASSGPEQFF,TRBJ2-1,TRBV20-1,NA,TRBD2
TGTGCCAGTAGTGCCACAGGGACGGCCAACGTCCTGACTTTC,CASSATGTANVLTF,TRBJ2-6,TRBV19,NA,NA
TGTGCCAGCAGTCAGGTCAGGGGTGGAGAAAAACTGTTTTTT,CASSQVRGGEKLFF,TRBJ1-4,TRBV27,once,NA
TGTGCCAGCAGCTTTAGACCCGCCGGGGACAATGAGCAGTTCTTC,CASSFRPAGDNEQFF,TRBJ2-1,TRBV7-9,NA,NA
TGTGCCAGCAGTAGAAGCGGGACGTTACAAGAGACCCAGTACTTC,CASSRSGTLQETQYF,TRBJ2-5,TRBV28,NA,TRBD2
TGTGCCAGCAGTGAGAGACTAGACTATGGCTACACCTTC,CASSERLDYGYTF,TRBJ1-2,TRBV2,NA,NA
TGTGCCAGCAGCTCCGGACTAGCGGGAGATTTTAACGAGCAGTACTTC,CASSSGLAGDFNEQYF,TRBJ2-7,TRBV2,NA,TRBD2
TGTGCCAGCAGTGAAAAGTACACCGTCCTGACTTTC,CASSEKYTVLTF,TRBJ2-6,TRBV2,NA,NA
TGTGCCAGCAGCAAAATCAGACAGGCAAGGAACTCACCCCTCCACTTT,CASSKIRQARNSPLHF,TRBJ1-6,TRBV7-8,NA,NA
TGTGCCAGTAGTACCCCCGGGAGATCCCCCTACAATGAGCAGTTCTTC,CASSTPGRSPYNEQFF,TRBJ2-1,TRBV19,NA,NA
TGTGCCTGTGGCCCTATGGGCACCTACGAGCAGTACTTC,CACGPMGTYEQYF,TRBJ2-7,TRBV30,NA,NA
TGTGCCAGTATGGACAGGGGCTCCGGAAACACCATATATTTT,CASMDRGSGNTIYF,TRBJ1-3,TRBV27,NA,TRBD1
TGTGCCAGCAGTGGCGGGACAGACAGCAATCAGCCCCAGCATTTT,CASSGGTDSNQPQHF,TRBJ1-5,TRBV6-1,few,TRBD1
TGTGCCAGCAGCACTAGCGGGGGGGAGACCCAGTACTTC,CASSTSGGETQYF,TRBJ2-5,TRBV5-4,NA,TRBD2
TGTGCCAGCAGCTTAGGTACCAGCGGGTATACCTACAATGAGCAGTTCTTC,CASSLGTSGYTYNEQFF,TRBJ2-1,TRBV7-6,NA,NA
TGTGCCAGCAGCTTACCACAACTTGGCGGCTACCCCTTC,CASSLPQLGGYPF,TRBJ1-2,TRBV7-9,once,NA
TGTGCCAGCAGCCAAGATGCCCCAGGCCAAACCTACGAGCAGTACTTC,CASSQDAPGQTYEQYF,TRBJ2-7,TRBV14,NA,NA
TGCAGCGTGAGCGGGGTTCTGGAGACCCAGTACTTC,CSVSGVLETQYF,TRBJ2-5,TRBV29-1,NA,TRBD2
TGTGCCAGCTCACGAAAACTAGCGGGGGTTTCCTCTGGGGCCAACGTCCTGACTTTC,CASSRKLAGVSSGANVLTF,TRBJ2-6,TRBV18,few,TRBD2
TGCGCCAGCAGCTTGGCAACAGGGGGAACTAATGAAAAACTGTTTTTT,CASSLATGGTNEKLFF,TRBJ1-4,TRBV5-1,NA,TRBD1
TGTGCCAGCAGTTACGTAGCGGGGGGGGAGACCCAGTACTTC,CASSYVAGGETQYF,TRBJ2-5,TRBV6-5,NA,TRBD2
TGTGCCAGCAGCTTAGAAGGGGGCGGGTGGACCCAGCATTTT,CASSLEGGGWTQHF,TRBJ1-5,TRBV7-9,NA,TRBD1
TGTGCCAGCAGTACCTCCTTGGGGGCGAAGGAGCAGTACTTC,CASSTSLGAKEQYF,TRBJ2-7,TRBV28,few,NA
TGTGCCAGCAGCGTAGGTGGGGCCACTGAAGCTTTCTTT,CASSVGGATEAFF,TRBJ1-1,TRBV9,few,NA
TGTGCCAGCAGAGCGGGGGGAGACCAAGAGACCCAGTACTTC,CASRAGGDQETQYF,TRBJ2-5,TRBV6-1,few,TRBD2
TGTGCCAGCAGCCATCTACAGGGTGATCCTTACGAGCAGTACTTC,CASSHLQGDPYEQYF,TRBJ2-7,TRBV14,NA,NA
TGCGCCAGCAGCCAAGCGTGGGACACTTTCTCCTACGAGCAGTACTTC,CASSQAWDTFSYEQYF,TRBJ2-7,TRBV4-3,NA,NA
TGTGCCAGTAGTGCAACAGGACCCACCGGGGAGCTGTTTTTT,CASSATGPTGELFF,TRBJ2-2,TRBV19,once,NA
TGTGCCAGCAGTCCTTCGACAGCAGGCGGGCTGTTTTTT,CASSPSTAGGLFF,TRBJ2-2,TRBV28,once,NA
TGTGCCAGCAGTCCCCTAAGGGGTCTCACTAATGAAAAACTGTTTTTT,CASSPLRGLTNEKLFF,TRBJ1-4,TRBV28,once,NA
TGTGCCAGCAGCGTTAACCCGGTTGAGCAGTTCTTC,CASSVNPVEQFF,TRBJ2-1,TRBV11-2,NA,NA
TGTGCCAGCAGCCGGCAAGGGGAAGGCTATAATTCACCCCTCCACTTT,CASSRQGEGYNSPLHF,TRBJ1-6,TRBV7-8,NA,NA
TGCGCCAGCAGCCAGGGGCCAGCGGGAGAATACGAGCAGTACTTC,CASSQGPAGEYEQYF,TRBJ2-7,TRBV4-3,once,TRBD2
TGCGCCAGCAGCTTGAGCGGTTCAGATACGCAGTATTTT,CASSLSGSDTQYF,TRBJ2-3,TRBV5-1,NA,NA
TGTGCCAGCAGCCGCGACAGGCGTAACTATGGCTACACCTTC,CASSRDRRNYGYTF,TRBJ1-2,TRBV6-5,NA,NA
TGTGCCAGCAGCTTAGATAGCCTTTACGAGCAGTACTTC,CASSLDSLYEQYF,TRBJ2-7,TRBV7-9,NA,NA
TGTGCCACCAGCAGAGATGCCCTCGGGATCACCGTTCAAGAGACCCAGTACTTC,CATSRDALGITVQETQYF,TRBJ2-5,TRBV15,NA,NA
TGTGCCAGTAGTATGTTTCTAGCGGGGGCCTACGAGCAGTACTTC,CASSMFLAGAYEQYF,TRBJ2-7,TRBV19,NA,TRBD2
TGTGCCAGTAGTATAAGGGGAAAACAGCCCCAGCATTTT,CASSIRGKQPQHF,TRBJ1-5,TRBV19,NA,NA